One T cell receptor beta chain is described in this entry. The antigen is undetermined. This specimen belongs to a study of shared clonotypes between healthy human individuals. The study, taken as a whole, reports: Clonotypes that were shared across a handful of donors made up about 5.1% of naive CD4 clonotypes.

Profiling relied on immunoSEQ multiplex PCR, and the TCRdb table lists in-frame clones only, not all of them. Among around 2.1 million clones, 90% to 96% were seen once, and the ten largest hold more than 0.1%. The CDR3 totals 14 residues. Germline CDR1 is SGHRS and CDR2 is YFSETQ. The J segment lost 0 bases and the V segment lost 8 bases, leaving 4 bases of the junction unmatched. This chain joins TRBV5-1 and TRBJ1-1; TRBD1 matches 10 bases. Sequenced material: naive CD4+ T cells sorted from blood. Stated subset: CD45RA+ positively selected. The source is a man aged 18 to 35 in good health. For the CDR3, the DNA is TGCGCCAGTGGGACAGGGGCGATGAACACTGAAGCTTTCTTT. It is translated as CASGTGAMNTEAFF. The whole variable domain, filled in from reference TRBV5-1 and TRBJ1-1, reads KAGVTQTPRYLIKTRGQQVTLSCSPISGHRSVSWYQQTPGQGLQFLFEYFSETQRNKGNFPGRFSGRQFSNSRSEMNVSTLELGDSALYLCASGTGAMNTEAFFGQGTRLTVV.